This note documents a single TCR beta chain sequence. This entry belongs to a study of blood T cell repertoires in COVID-19. Source study methods: Reference gene primer amplification gave estimated nucleated cell counts. Repertoires were generated with immunoSEQ multiplex PCR, while TCRdb's copy carries only in-frame clones and drops some. V, J and clone size are those of that table, while D and trimming were read from the DNA. The table lists 390,000 or so clones, around 90% of them singletons. This CDR3 spans 17 amino acids. CDR1 is WNHNN and CDR2 is SYGVQD in the germline V gene (reference sequence). With V trimmed by 3 bases and J by 0 bases, 7 bases remained unmatched.

The sequenced material came from peripheral blood. The source of this sequence is a woman aged 25 to 39 with COVID-19, enrolled during active disease. The chain uses TRBV10-1 and TRBJ1-5, with 8 bases that match TRBD1. CDR3 loop: CASSEGDRLYSNQPQHF. The DNA for the CDR3 is TGCGCCAGCAGTGAAGGGGACAGGCTCTATAGCAATCAGCCCCAGCATTTT.